The 9 T cell receptor beta chains reported below all come from one sample, sequenced in a study of technical replicates of blood from a few donors. Assay used: immunoSEQ multiplex PCR; TCRdb lists only in-frame clones, some missing. The sample holds some 99,000 clones, about 95% seen once. The sequencing sample was made of T cells isolated from PBMCs. Every receptor here comes from a human donor in good health.

The chain is built from TRBV6-6 and TRBJ2-1; D is perhaps TRBD2 (5 bases). The germline V gene has CDR1 MNHNY and CDR2 SVGAGI (reference sequence). This CDR3 is built from 15 residues. V lost 1 base, J lost 6 bases, and 13 bases lay in between. Written as DNA, the CDR3 is TGTGCCAGCAGTTACTATGGAGCAGGAGGCAATGAGCAGTTCTTC. It yields the protein CASSYYGAGGNEQFF.

J is TRBJ1-2 and V is TRBV29-1; no reliable D call. Between the trimmed V and J ends, which lost 5 bases and 7 bases, there was a span of 17 bases. This CDR3 contains 13 residues. CDR1 and CDR2 (germline): SQVTM, ANQGSEA. The CDR3 sequence: CSVRRIDLFGYTF. The CDR3 nucleotides are TGCAGCGTTCGCAGAATCGATCTGTTTGGCTACACCTTC.

The rearrangement uses TRBV5-1 and TRBJ2-1, with 10 positions matching TRBD2. The junction had 5 bases not matched to a gene; V was cut back by 4 bases and J by 4 bases. The CDR3 runs to 15 residues. In germline, CDR1 is SGHRS, CDR2 YFSETQ. Here the CDR3 reads CASSPGLAVYNEQFF. DNA for the CDR3: TGCGCCAGCAGCCCTGGACTAGCGGTATACAATGAGCAGTTCTTC. Based on the CDR3 plus reference TRBV5-1 and TRBJ2-1, the full variable domain is KAGVTQTPRYLIKTRGQQVTLSCSPISGHRSVSWYQQTPGQGLQFLFEYFSETQRNKGNFPGRFSGRQFSNSRSEMNVSTLELGDSALYLCASSPGLAVYNEQFFGPGTRLTVL.

The chain recombines TRBV9 with TRBJ2-7; 11 bases fit TRBD1. The CDR3 totals 15 residues. V gave up 4 bases and J gave up 5 bases; unmatched junction bases: 8. Germline CDR1 is SGDLS and CDR2 is YYNGEE. The CDR3 region has the DNA TGTGCCAGCAGCTTATCCGGGACAGGGGGTGACGAGCAGTACTTC. Protein product: CASSLSGTGGDEQYF.

This chain links TRBV27 with TRBJ2-1; 7 nucleotides match TRBD2. This CDR3 spans 12 amino acids. The trim removed 4 bases at V and 8 bases at J, leaving 2 bases unmatched. Germline V gene data show CDR1 as MNHEY and CDR2 as SMNVEV (reference sequence). CDR3 DNA sequence: TGTGCCAGCAGTTCTAGCGGCGATGAGCAGTTCTTC. This codes for CASSSSGDEQFF.

The chain joins TRBV6-6 to TRBJ1-1, with D perhaps TRBD1 (5 bases). Germline values: CDR1 MNHNY, CDR2 SVGAGI (reference sequence). Trimming removed 1 base from V and 5 bases from J, with 11 bases in between. CDR3 length: 14 residues. DNA of the CDR3: TGTGCCAGCAGTTACTGGGGGGTCGCGACTGAAGCTTTCTTT. This translates into CASSYWGVATEAFF.

The chain is built from TRBV6-5 and TRBJ2-7, with 7 bases aligning to TRBD2. Germline V gene lookup returns CDR1 MNHEY and CDR2 SVGAGI. This CDR3 comprises 15 residues. V dropped 0 bases and J dropped 0; count of bases not matched to a gene: 2. The CDR3 protein is CASSYSGGSSYEQYF. CDR3 coding DNA: TGTGCCAGCAGTTACTCGGGGGGGAGCTCCTACGAGCAGTACTTC.

V and J are TRBV5-4 and TRBJ2-1; TRBD1 aligns across 7 bases. Germline V gene lookup returns CDR1 SGHNT and CDR2 YYREEE (reference sequence). The V and J ends lost 4 bases and 0 bases, in that order; junction bases with no gene match: 7. This CDR3 region has 16 residues. The CDR3 protein is CASSTGQASSYNEQFF. DNA for the CDR3: TGTGCCAGCAGCACCGGACAGGCGAGCTCCTACAATGAGCAGTTCTTC.

The gene calls are TRBV11-2 and TRBJ2-7; TRBD2 aligns across 9 bases. Losses at the gene ends were 4 bases for V and 5 bases for J; bases not matched to a gene: 9. CDR1 and CDR2 from the germline V gene are SGHAT and FQNNGV. CDR3 length: 15 amino acids. The CDR3 nucleotides read TGTGCCAGCAGCTGGAAGATAGCGGGAGCGGACGAGCAGTACTTC. Translation gives CASSWKIAGADEQYF.